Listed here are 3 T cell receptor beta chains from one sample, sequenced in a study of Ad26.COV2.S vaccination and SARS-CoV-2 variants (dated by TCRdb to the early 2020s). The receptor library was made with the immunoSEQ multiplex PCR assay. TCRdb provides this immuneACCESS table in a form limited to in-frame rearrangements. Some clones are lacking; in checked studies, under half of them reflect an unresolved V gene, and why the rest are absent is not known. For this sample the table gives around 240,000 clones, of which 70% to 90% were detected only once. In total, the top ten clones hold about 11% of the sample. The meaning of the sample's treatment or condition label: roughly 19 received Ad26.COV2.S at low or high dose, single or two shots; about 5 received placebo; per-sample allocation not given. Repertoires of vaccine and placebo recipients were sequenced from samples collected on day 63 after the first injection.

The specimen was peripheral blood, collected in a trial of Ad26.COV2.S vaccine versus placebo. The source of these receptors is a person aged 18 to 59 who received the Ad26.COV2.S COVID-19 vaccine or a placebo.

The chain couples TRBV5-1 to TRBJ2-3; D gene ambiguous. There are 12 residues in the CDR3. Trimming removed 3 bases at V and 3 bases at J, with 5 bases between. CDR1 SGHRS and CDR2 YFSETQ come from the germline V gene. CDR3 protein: CASSYPTDTQYF. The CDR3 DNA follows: TGCGCCAGCAGCTACCCAACAGATACGCAGTATTTT.

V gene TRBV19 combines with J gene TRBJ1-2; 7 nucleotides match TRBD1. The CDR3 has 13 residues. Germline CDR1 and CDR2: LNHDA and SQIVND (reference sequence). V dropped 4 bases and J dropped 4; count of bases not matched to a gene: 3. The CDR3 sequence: CASSRDSSYGYTF. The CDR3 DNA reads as TGTGCCAGTAGTAGGGACAGCAGCTATGGCTACACCTTC.

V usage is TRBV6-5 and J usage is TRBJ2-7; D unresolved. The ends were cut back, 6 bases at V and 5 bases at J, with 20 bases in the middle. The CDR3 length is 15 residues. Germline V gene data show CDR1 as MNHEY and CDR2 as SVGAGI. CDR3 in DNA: TGTGCCAGCAGCAAGGGCAGAGCTCTAATACACGAGCAGTACTTC. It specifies CASSKGRALIHEQYF.